These T cell receptor beta chains were read from a single sample in a study of blood T cell repertoires in COVID-19. The protocol was immunoSEQ multiplex PCR, while the TCRdb copy is restricted to in-frame clones and leaves out a portion. The table lists fewer than 250,000 clones, about 88% of them singletons. The sample consisted of peripheral blood. Receptors were obtained from a woman in her forties with acute or convalescent COVID-19. CDR3s include the opening cysteine and the closing phenylalanine or tryptophan. Each record gives: V gene, D gene, J gene, clone size, CDR3 DNA, CDR3 protein. The D gene is left open where the match is weak. Not all rows give a size; the values are once, few, many and, for expanded clones, a class.

TRBV12-3/TRBV12-4	NA	TRBJ1-1	NA	TGTGCCAGCAGTGGAGGGGCTGAAGCTTTCTTT	CASSGGAEAFF
TRBV19	NA	TRBJ1-1	once	TGTGCCAGTAGTATAGCCTTCCTCTTGACTGAAGCTTTCTTT	CASSIAFLLTEAFF
TRBV7-8	TRBD1	TRBJ2-3	medium-sized	TGTGCCAGCAGCAAAACCGGGACAGTCGACAATACGCAGTATTTT	CASSKTGTVDNTQYF
TRBV5-5	NA	TRBJ1-1	NA	TGTGCCAGCAGCTTGGGCAGGGTCACTGAAGCTTTCTTT	CASSLGRVTEAFF
TRBV14	TRBD2	TRBJ2-1	NA	TGTGCCAGCAGCCAAGATATCGGCGGGGGGGTTTCGTTCGAGTTCTTC	CASSQDIGGGVSFEFF
TRBV14	NA	TRBJ1-1	NA	TGTGCCAGCAGCCTCAGCCGACAGCAGCGAAACACTGAAGCTTTCTTT	CASSLSRQQRNTEAFF
TRBV18	NA	TRBJ2-1	NA	TGTGCCAGCTCACGCCGTCGAGCCCACCCCGGTGATGAGCAGTTCTTC	CASSRRRAHPGDEQFF
TRBV3-1/TRBV3-2	TRBD2	TRBJ2-1	NA	TGTGCCAGCAGCACGGGACTAGCGGTAGGGTATGAGCAGTTCTTC	CASSTGLAVGYEQFF
TRBV11-2	TRBD1	TRBJ2-3	NA	TGTGCCAGCAGCGCCGGGACAGGAGCCACAGATACGCAGTATTTT	CASSAGTGATDTQYF
TRBV7-9	NA	TRBJ1-1	once	TGTGCCAGCAGCTTAGCCTCAGGGATCGCTGAAGCTTTCTTT	CASSLASGIAEAFF
TRBV5-6	NA	TRBJ1-2	once	TGTGCCAGCAGCTTGGGACAAAATAACTATGGCTACACCTTC	CASSLGQNNYGYTF
TRBV14	TRBD1	TRBJ1-4	once	TGTGCCAGCAGCCAAGACTGGGGAGGGACAGGGAATGAAAAACTGTTTTTT	CASSQDWGGTGNEKLFF
TRBV4-1	NA	TRBJ2-5	NA	TGCGCCAGCAGCCAAGTTATAGGGTGGCGGGGAAAAGAAACCCAGTACTTC	CASSQVIGWRGKETQYF
TRBV11-2	NA	TRBJ2-1	NA	TGTGCCAGCAGCTTAGGAGAAGGAGGGGTCGGCTCCTACAATGAGCAGTTCTTC	CASSLGEGGVGSYNEQFF
TRBV4-1	NA	TRBJ1-2	NA	TGCGCCAGCAGCCCCGAGGCAGGGGATTTCTATGGCTACACCTTC	CASSPEAGDFYGYTF
TRBV3-1/TRBV3-2	NA	TRBJ1-2	NA	TGTGCCAGCAGCCAAGCTGGGGGGAGGGAGGTCATTGGCTACACCTTC	CASSQAGGREVIGYTF
TRBV11-2	NA	TRBJ2-5	NA	TGTGCCAGCAGCTTAGGCCTTGAAGGGGCCCAGTACTTC	CASSLGLEGAQYF
TRBV11-2	TRBD1	TRBJ1-4	NA	TGTGCCAGCAGCTTAGGACAGGGATTTAATGAAAAACTGTTTTTT	CASSLGQGFNEKLFF
TRBV7-9	NA	TRBJ2-1	NA	TGTGCCAGCAGCCACGGGGTACCGATCTCCTACAATGAGCAGTTCTTC	CASSHGVPISYNEQFF
TRBV7-8	TRBD2	TRBJ2-1	NA	TGTGCCAGCAGCTCCGCGGGGGGGCCCGAGAATGAGCAGTTCTTC	CASSSAGGPENEQFF
TRBV5-8	TRBD1	TRBJ1-4	NA	TGTGCCAGCAGCTTGTCCAGGGGGCTAGAAGGGGAAAAACTGTTTTTT	CASSLSRGLEGEKLFF
TRBV6-5	TRBD1	TRBJ2-2	few	TGTGCCAGCATTCAGGCAGGGGGCCAGTCCGGGGAGCTGTTTTTT	CASIQAGGQSGELFF
TRBV19	NA	TRBJ1-1	NA	TGTGCCAGTCTTGGGCGGGCTGAAGCTTTCTTT	CASLGRAEAFF
TRBV16	NA	TRBJ1-1	NA	TGTGCCAGCAGCCGCCCAGGGAACACTGAAGCTTTCTTT	CASSRPGNTEAFF
TRBV2	NA	TRBJ1-4	NA	TGTGCCAGCACGGAGACAGTTAATGAAAAACTGTTTTTT	CASTETVNEKLFF
TRBV5-1	TRBD1	TRBJ1-6	NA	TGCGCCAGCAGCCGACAGGGAAATAATAATTCACCCCTCCACTTT	CASSRQGNNNSPLHF
TRBV24-1	NA	TRBJ1-2	once	TGTGCCACCAGTGATCCGGACCGGAGGGGCTACACCTTC	CATSDPDRRGYTF